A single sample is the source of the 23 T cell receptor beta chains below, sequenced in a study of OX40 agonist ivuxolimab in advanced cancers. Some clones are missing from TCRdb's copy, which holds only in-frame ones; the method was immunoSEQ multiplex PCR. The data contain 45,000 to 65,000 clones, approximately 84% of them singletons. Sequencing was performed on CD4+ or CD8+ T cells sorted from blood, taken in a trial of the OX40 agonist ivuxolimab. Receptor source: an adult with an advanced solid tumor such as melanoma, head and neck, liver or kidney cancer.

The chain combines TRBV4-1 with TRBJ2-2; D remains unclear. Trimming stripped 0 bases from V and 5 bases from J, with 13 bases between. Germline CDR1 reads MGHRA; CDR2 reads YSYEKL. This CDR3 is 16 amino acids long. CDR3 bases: TGCGCCAGCAGCCAAGATAGTCACTATCGAACCGGGGAGCTGTTTTTT. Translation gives CASSQDSHYRTGELFF.

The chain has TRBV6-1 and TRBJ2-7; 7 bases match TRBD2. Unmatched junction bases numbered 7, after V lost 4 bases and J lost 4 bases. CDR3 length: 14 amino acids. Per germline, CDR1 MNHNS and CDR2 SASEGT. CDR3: CASSGEGPEYEQYF. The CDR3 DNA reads TGTGCCAGCAGTGGGGAGGGACCCGAGTACGAGCAGTACTTC.

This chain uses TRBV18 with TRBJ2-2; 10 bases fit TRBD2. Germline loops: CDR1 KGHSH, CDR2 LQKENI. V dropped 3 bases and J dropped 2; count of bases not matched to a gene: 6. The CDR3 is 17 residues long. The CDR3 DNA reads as TGTGCCAGCTCACCCCCGGAACTAGCGGGAAACACCGGGGAGCTGTTTTTT. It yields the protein CASSPPELAGNTGELFF.

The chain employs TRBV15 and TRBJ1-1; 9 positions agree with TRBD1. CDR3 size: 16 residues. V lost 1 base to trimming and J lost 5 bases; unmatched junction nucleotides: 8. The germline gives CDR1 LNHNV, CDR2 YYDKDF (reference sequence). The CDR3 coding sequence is TGTGCCACCAGCAGAGCGAAGACAGGGGGGGAGACTGAAGCTTTCTTT. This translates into CATSRAKTGGETEAFF.

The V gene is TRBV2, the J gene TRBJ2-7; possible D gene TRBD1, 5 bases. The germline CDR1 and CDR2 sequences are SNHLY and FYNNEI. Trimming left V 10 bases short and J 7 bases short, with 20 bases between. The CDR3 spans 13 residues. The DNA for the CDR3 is TGTGCCACCACAGACAGCCCCAGAAAGGAGCAGTACTTC. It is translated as CATTDSPRKEQYF. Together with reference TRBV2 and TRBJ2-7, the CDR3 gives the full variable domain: EPEVTQTPSHQVTQMGQEVILRCVPISNHLYFYWYRQILGQKVEFLVSFYNNEISEKSEIFDDQFSVERPDGSNFTLKIRSTKLEDSAMYFCATTDSPRKEQYFGPGTRLTVT.

The CDR3 here is CASSPGQGQETQYF. The CDR3 nucleotides read TGTGCCAGCAGCCCGGGACAGGGGCAAGAGACCCAGTACTTC. The chain carries TRBV5-8 and TRBJ2-5; 10 bases agree with TRBD1. The ends lost 4 bases at V and 2 bases at J; junction bases unmatched: 2. Per germline, CDR1 SGHTS and CDR2 YDEGEE. CDR3 length: 14 residues.

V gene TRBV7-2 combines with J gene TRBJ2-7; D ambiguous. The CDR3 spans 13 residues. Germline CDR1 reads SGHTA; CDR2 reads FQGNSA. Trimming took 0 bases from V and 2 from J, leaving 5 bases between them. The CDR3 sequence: CASSLAGPYEQYF. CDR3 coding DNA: TGTGCCAGCAGCTTAGCTGGACCCTACGAGCAGTACTTC. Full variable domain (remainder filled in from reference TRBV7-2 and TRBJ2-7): GAGVSQSPSNKVTEKGKDVELRCDPISGHTALYWYRQSLGQGLEFLIYFQGNSAPDKSGLPSDRFSAERTGGSVSTLTIQRTQQEDSAVYLCASSLAGPYEQYFGPGTRLTVT.

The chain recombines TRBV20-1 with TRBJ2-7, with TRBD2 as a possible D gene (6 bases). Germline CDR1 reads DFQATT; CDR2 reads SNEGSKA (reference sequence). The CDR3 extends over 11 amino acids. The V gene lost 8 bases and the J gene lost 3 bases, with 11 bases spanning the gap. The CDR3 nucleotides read TGCAGTTGGGCGGGATACTACGAGCAGTACTTC. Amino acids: CSWAGYYEQYF.

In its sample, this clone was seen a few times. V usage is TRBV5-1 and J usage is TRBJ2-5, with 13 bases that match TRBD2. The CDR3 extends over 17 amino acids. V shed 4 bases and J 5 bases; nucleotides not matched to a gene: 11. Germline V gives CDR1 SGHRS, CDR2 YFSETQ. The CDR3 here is CASSRGTSGTGVETQYF. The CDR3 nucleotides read TGCGCCAGCAGCCGGGGGACTAGCGGGACTGGCGTCGAGACCCAGTACTTC. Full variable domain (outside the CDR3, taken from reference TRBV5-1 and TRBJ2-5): KAGVTQTPRYLIKTRGQQVTLSCSPISGHRSVSWYQQTPGQGLQFLFEYFSETQRNKGNFPGRFSGRQFSNSRSEMNVSTLELGDSALYLCASSRGTSGTGVETQYFGPGTRLLVL.

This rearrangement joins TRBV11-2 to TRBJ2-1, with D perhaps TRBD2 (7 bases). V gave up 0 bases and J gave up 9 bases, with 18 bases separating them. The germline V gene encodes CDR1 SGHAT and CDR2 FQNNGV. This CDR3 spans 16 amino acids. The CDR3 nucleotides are TGTGCCAGCAGCTTAGAGGGGGGGGGCCAGGGGTTTGAGCAGTTCTTC. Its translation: CASSLEGGGQGFEQFF.

The chain's CDR3 is CASSLSTGVEDTQYF. The CDR3 region has the DNA TGTGCCAGCAGCTTGTCAACGGGAGTGGAGGATACGCAGTATTTT. The V and J genes are TRBV5-5 and TRBJ2-3; tentatively, D is TRBD2 (6 bases). Germline CDR1 is SGHKS and CDR2 is YYEKEE (reference sequence). This CDR3 has 15 amino acids. With 1 base removed from V and 6 bases from J, the gap between germline ends came to 15 bases.

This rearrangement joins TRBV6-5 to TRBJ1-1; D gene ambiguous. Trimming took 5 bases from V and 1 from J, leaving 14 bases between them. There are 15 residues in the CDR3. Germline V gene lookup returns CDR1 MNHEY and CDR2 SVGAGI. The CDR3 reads CASSTRGRGNTEAFF. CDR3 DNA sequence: TGTGCCAGCAGTACAAGAGGACGGGGGAACACTGAAGCTTTCTTT.

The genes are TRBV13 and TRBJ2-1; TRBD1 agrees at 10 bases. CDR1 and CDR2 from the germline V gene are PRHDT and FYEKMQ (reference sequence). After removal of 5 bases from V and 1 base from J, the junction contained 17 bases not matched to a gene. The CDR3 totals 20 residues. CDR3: CASSQRGTGVSGESYNEQFF. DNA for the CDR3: TGTGCCAGCAGCCAAAGGGGGACAGGGGTGTCGGGAGAATCCTACAATGAGCAGTTCTTC.

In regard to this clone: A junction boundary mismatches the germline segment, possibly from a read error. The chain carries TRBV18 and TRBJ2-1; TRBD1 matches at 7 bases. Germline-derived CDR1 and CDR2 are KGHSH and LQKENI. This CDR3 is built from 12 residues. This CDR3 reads CASSPQGQELFF. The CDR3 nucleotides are TGTGCCAGCTCACCACAAGGACAGGAGCTGTTCTTC.

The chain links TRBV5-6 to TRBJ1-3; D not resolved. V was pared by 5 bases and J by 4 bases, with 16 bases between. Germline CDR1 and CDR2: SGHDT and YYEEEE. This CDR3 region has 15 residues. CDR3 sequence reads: CASSFYRAPGNTIYF. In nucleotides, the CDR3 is TGTGCCAGCAGTTTTTACCGCGCCCCGGGAAACACCATATATTTT.

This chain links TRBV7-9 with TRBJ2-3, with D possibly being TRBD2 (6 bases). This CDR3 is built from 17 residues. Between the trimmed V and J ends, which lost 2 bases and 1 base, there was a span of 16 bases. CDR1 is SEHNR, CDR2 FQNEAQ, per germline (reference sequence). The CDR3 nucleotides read TGTGCCAGCAGCTTACGTCGAGGTGGGACTGGCACAGATACGCAGTATTTT. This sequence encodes CASSLRRGGTGTDTQYF.

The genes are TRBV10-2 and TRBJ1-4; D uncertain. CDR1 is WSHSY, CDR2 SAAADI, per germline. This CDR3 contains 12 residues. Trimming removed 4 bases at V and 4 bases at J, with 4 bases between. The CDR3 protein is CASSVINEKLFF. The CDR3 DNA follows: TGCGCCAGCAGTGTTATTAATGAAAAACTGTTTTTT.

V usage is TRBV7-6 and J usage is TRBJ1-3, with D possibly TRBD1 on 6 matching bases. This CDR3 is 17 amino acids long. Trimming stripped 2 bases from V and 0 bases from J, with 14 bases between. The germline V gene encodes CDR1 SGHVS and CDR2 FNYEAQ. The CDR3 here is CASSLRGGPASGNTIYF. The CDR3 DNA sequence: TGTGCCAGCAGCTTACGAGGGGGGCCAGCCTCTGGAAACACCATATATTTT.

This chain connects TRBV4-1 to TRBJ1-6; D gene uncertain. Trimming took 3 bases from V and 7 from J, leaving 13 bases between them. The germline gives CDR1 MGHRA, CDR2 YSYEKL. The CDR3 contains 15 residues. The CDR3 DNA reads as TGCGCCAGCAGCCAGGCAGGTGGAGGGAATTCACCCCTCCACTTT. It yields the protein CASSQAGGGNSPLHF.

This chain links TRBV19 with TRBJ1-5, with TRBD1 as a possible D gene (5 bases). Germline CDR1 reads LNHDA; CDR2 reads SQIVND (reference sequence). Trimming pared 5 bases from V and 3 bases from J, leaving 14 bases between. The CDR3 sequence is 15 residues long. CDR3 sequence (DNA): TGTGCCAGTAGTGCTCTCCAGGGCTCCAATCAGCCCCAGCATTTT. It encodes CASSALQGSNQPQHF.

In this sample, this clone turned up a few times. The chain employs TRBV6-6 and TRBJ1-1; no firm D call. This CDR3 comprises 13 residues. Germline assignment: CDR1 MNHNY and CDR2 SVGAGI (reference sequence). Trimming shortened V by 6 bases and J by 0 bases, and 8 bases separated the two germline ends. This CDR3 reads CASRLAMNTEAFF. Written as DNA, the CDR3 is TGTGCCAGCAGACTGGCTATGAACACTGAAGCTTTCTTT.

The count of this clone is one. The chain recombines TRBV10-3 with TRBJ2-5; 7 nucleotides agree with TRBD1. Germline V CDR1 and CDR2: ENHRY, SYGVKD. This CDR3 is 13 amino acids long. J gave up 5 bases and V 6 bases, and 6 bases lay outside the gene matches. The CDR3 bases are TGTGCCATCAGCTCCGGGACAGATGAGACCCAGTACTTC. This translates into CAISSGTDETQYF.

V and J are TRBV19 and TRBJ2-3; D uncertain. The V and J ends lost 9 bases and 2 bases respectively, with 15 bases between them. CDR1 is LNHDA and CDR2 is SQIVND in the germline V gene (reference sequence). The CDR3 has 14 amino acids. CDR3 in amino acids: CASSRMANTDTQYF. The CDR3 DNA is TGTGCCAGCTCTCGCATGGCAAACACAGATACGCAGTATTTT.